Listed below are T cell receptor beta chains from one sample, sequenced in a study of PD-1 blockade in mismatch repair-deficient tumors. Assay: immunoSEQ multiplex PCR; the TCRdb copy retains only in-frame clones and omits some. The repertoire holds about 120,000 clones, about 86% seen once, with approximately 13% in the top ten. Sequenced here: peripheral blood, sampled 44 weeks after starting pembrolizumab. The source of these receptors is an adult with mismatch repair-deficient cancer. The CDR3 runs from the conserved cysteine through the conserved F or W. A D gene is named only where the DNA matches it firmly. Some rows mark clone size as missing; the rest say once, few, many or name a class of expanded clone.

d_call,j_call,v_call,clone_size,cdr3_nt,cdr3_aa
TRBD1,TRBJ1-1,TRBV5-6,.,TGTGCCAGCAGACACGGGACAGTTAACACTGAAGCTTTCTTT,CASRHGTVNTEAFF
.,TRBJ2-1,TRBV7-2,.,TGTGCCAGCAGTTCCACTAGGTATGAGCAGTTCTTC,CASSSTRYEQFF
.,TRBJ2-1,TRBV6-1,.,TGTGCCAGCAGGGGGATTGGATACAATGAGCAGTTCTTC,CASRGIGYNEQFF
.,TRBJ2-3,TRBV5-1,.,TGCGCCAGCAGCTTGAATCCGGGTGTATCCCCCCGCACAGATACGCAGTATTTT,CASSLNPGVSPRTDTQYF
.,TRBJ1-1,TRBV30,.,TGTGCCTGGAAGCAGGCCGGGGCTGAAGCTTTCTTT,CAWKQAGAEAFF
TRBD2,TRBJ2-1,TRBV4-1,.,TGCGCCAGCAGCCAAGCCCGGACTAGCGGGAGTTATGAGCAGTTCTTC,CASSQARTSGSYEQFF
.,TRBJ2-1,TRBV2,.,TGTGCCAGCAGGTACCCAAGACAGGTACTAAAGCAGTTCTTC,CASRYPRQVLKQFF
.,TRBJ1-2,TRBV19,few,TGTGCCAGTAGATCAGGGGCCCATGGCTACACCTTC,CASRSGAHGYTF
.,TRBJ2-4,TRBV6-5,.,TGTGCCAGCAGCACGATTCAAGGGTCCAAAAACATTCAGTACTTC,CASSTIQGSKNIQYF
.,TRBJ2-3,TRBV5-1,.,TGCGCCAGCAGCTGGGACACAGATACGCAGTATTTT,CASSWDTDTQYF
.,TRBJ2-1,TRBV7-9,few,TGTGCCAGCAGCTTAGGGGCGTCTTACAATGAGCAGTTCTTC,CASSLGASYNEQFF
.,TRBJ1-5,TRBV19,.,TGTGCCAGTAGTATTGCCAGTTATAGCAATCAGCCCCAGCATTTT,CASSIASYSNQPQHF
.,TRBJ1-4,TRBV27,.,TGTGCCAGTTCGCGCTTCGGGGACCTCGATGAAAAACTGTTTTTT,CASSRFGDLDEKLFF
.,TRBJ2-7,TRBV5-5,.,TGTGCCAGCAGCTTGGAAAGGTTGTCCTACGAGCAGTACTTC,CASSLERLSYEQYF
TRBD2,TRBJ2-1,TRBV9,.,TGTGCCAGCAGCGTAGCTAGCGGGAGTGGCAATGAGCAGTTCTTC,CASSVASGSGNEQFF
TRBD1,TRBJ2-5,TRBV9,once,TGTGCCAGCAGCGCCAGGGACAGGGCAGAGACCCAGTACTTC,CASSARDRAETQYF
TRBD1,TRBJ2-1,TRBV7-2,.,TGTGCCAGCAGCTTACAGGGGGCGTACAATGAGCAGTTCTTC,CASSLQGAYNEQFF
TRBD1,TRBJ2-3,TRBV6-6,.,TGTGCCAGCAGTAAAACAGGGGATCCCACAGATACGCAGTATTTT,CASSKTGDPTDTQYF
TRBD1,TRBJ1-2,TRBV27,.,TGTGCCAGCAGTTTAGGACAGGGCTATGGCTACACCTTC,CASSLGQGYGYTF
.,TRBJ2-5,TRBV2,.,TGTGCCAGTCAAACAGGGACAGCGGGGGAGACCCAGTACTTC,CASQTGTAGETQYF
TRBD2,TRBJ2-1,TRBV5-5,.,TGTGCCAGCAGGGGAGGGGGACTAGCGTTCAATGAGCAGTTCTTC,CASRGGGLAFNEQFF
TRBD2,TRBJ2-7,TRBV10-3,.,TGTGCCATCAGTGGGCCTGGGGGGGTGAGCGAGCAGTACTTC,CAISGPGGVSEQYF
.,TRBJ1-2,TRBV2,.,TGTGCCAGCAGCCAAGAGGGGTATGGCTACACCTTC,CASSQEGYGYTF
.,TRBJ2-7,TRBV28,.,TGTGCCAGCAGCTACTCCTACGAGCAGTACTTC,CASSYSYEQYF
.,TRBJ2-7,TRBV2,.,TGTGCCAGTTACCTTGGGTTGAGGTTAACCCATAGCTCCTACGAGCAGTACTTC,CASYLGLRLTHSSYEQYF
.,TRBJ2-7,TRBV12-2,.,TGTGCAAGTCGCTCATACCCTTCAGGGGGGGCGTGCGAGCAGTACTTC,CASRSYPSGGACEQYF
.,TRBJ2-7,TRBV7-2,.,TGTGCCAGCAGCAACGGAGCCTACGAGCAGTACTTC,CASSNGAYEQYF
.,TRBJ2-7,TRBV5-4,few,TGTGCCAGCAGCACCGAGGGGGACTCCTACGAGCAGTACTTC,CASSTEGDSYEQYF
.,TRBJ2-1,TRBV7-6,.,TGTGCCAGCAGCCGGGACTCGCGGGAGCAGTTCTTC,CASSRDSREQFF
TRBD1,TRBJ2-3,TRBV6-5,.,TGTGCCAGAGGGGACAGGGGGGAAGATACGCAGTATTTT,CARGDRGEDTQYF